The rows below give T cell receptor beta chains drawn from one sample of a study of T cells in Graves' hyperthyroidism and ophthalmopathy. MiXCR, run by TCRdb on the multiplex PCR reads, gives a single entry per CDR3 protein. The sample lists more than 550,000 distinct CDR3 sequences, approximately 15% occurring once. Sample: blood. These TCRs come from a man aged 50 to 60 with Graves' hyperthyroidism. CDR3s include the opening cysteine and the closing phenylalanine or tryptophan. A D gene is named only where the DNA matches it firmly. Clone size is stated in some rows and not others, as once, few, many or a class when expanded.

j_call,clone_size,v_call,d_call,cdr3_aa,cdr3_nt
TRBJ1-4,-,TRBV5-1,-,CASSSTVGGLDEKLFF,TGCGCCAGCAGCTCCACAGTGGGGGGACTGGATGAAAAACTGTTTTTT
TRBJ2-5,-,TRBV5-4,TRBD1,CASSTWTGPLEETQYF,TGTGCCAGCAGCACATGGACAGGGCCGCTTGAGGAGACCCAGTACTTC
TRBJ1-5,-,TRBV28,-,CASSLLTGRGNQPQHF,TGTGCCAGCAGTTTACTTACGGGACGGGGAAATCAGCCCCAGCATTTT
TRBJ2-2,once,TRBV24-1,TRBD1,CATSDMTGGTGELFF,TGTGCCACCAGTGACATGACAGGGGGCACCGGGGAGCTGTTTTTT
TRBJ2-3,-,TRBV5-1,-,CASSQDPTGTDTQYF,TGCGCCAGCAGCCAAGATCCGACAGGAACAGATACGCAGTATTTT
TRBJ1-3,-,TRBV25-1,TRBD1,CASSEGDSSGNTIYF,TGTGCCAGCAGTGAGGGGGACAGCTCTGGAAACACCATATATTTT
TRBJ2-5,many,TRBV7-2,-,CASSPEIVGGSLETQYF,TGTGCCAGCAGCCCAGAGATCGTAGGGGGGAGCCTCGAGACCCAGTACTTC
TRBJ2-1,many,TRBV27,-,CASSLFSGAYNEQFF,TGTGCCAGCAGTTTATTCTCCGGGGCCTACAATGAGCAGTTCTTC
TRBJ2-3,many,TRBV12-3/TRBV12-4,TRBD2,CASSLVPSGRDTQYF,TGTGCCAGCAGTTTAGTCCCTAGCGGGAGGGATACGCAGTATTTT
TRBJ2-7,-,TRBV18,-,CASSPSIPAGPYEQYF,TGTGCCAGCTCACCCTCAATCCCCGCCGGACCCTACGAGCAGTACTTC
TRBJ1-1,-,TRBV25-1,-,CASSPAGDRGNTEAFF,TGTGCCAGCAGTCCCGCCGGGGATCGAGGGAACACTGAAGCTTTCTTT
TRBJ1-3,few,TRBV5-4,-,CASSLLLLGDSGNTIYF,TGTGCCAGCAGCCTTTTACTTCTAGGGGACTCTGGAAACACCATATATTTT
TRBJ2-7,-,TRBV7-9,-,CASSEGLGVSYEQYF,TGTGCCAGCAGCGAGGGGTTGGGGGTTTCCTACGAGCAGTACTTC
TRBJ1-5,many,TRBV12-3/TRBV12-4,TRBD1,CASSSRGGTGVGNQPQHF,TGTGCCAGCAGTTCCCGGGGAGGGACAGGGGTTGGCAATCAGCCCCAGCATTTT
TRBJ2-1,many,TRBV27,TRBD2,CASSLGTSGINEQFF,TGTGCCAGCAGTTTGGGGACTAGCGGGATCAATGAGCAGTTCTTC
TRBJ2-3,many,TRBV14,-,CASSQEGYPAAASTDTQYF,TGTGCCAGCAGCCAAGAAGGGTACCCCGCAGCGGCGAGCACAGATACGCAGTATTTT
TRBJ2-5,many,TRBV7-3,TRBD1,CASSLTPRTGRETQYF,TGTGCCAGCAGCTTAACCCCCAGGACAGGGCGAGAGACCCAGTACTTC
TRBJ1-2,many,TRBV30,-,CAWSGQAFEGYTF,TGTGCCTGGAGTGGACAGGCCTTTGAGGGCTACACCTTC
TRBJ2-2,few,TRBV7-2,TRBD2,CASSLDGTSGNTGELFF,TGTGCCAGCAGCTTAGATGGGACTAGCGGAAACACCGGGGAGCTGTTTTTT
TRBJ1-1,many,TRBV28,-,CASTLRGAEAFF,TGTGCCAGCACCTTAAGGGGGGCTGAAGCTTTCTTT
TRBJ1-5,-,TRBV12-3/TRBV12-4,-,CASRTGINSNQPQHF,TGTGCCAGCAGAACAGGAATTAATAGCAATCAGCCCCAGCATTTT
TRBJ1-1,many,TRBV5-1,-,CASSNNRDGLGTEAFF,TGCGCCAGCAGCAACAACAGGGATGGATTGGGGACTGAAGCTTTCTTT
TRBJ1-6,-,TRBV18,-,CASSPDRSANSPLHF,TGTGCCAGCTCACCAGACAGGTCGGCTAATTCACCCCTCCACTTT
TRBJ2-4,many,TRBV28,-,CASSLSGDKNIQYF,TGTGCCAGCAGTTTATCCGGAGACAAAAACATTCAGTACTTC
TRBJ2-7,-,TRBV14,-,CASSPLPGQALFLPYEQYF,TGTGCCAGCAGCCCACTTCCCGGGCAGGCACTCTTTTTACCCTACGAGCAGTACTTC
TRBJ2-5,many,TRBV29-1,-,CSVEEFRLTEPQETQYF,TGCAGCGTTGAAGAATTCCGTCTAACAGAGCCTCAAGAGACCCAGTACTTC
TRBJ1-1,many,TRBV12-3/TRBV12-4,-,CASTLTGTSTEAFF,TGTGCCAGCACCTTAACAGGGACGAGCACTGAAGCTTTCTTT
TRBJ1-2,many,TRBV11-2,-,CASSPLSENYGYTF,TGTGCCAGCAGCCCACTTTCAGAGAACTATGGCTACACCTTC
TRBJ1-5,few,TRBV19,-,CASSPRGEGNQPQHF,TGTGCCAGTAGTCCCAGGGGCGAGGGCAATCAGCCCCAGCATTTT
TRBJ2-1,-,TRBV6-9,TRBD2,CASNFAAGDDNNEQFF,TGTGCCAGCAATTTCGCGGCGGGAGACGACAACAATGAGCAGTTCTTC
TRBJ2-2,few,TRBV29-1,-,CSVSLGTGELFF,TGCAGCGTTAGCCTTGGGACCGGGGAGCTGTTTTTT
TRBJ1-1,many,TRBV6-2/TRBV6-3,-,CASSSLPSLNTEAFF,TGTGCCAGCAGTTCACTACCCAGCCTGAACACTGAAGCTTTCTTT
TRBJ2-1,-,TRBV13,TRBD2,CASSLRTVRRERYDNEQFF,TGTGCCAGCAGCTTACGAACAGTCCGGCGGGAGAGATATGACAATGAGCAGTTCTTC
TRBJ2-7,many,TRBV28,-,CASSLRLFEQYF,TGTGCCAGCAGTTTAAGGCTTTTCGAGCAGTACTTC
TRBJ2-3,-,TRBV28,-,CASSPGGAPSTDTQYF,TGTGCCAGCAGTCCCGGGGGTGCGCCTAGCACAGATACGCAGTATTTT
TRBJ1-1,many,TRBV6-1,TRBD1,CASTMTGEAEAFF,TGTGCCAGCACCATGACAGGGGAAGCCGAAGCTTTCTTT
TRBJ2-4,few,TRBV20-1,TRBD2,CSAPGTSGRARENIQYF,TGCAGTGCTCCCGGGACTAGCGGGAGGGCCCGGGAAAACATTCAGTACTTC
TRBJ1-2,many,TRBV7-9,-,CASSQFGTNYGYTF,TGTGCCAGCAGCCAGTTTGGGACGAATTATGGCTACACCTTC
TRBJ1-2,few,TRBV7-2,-,CASSLEAGVYGYTF,TGTGCCAGCAGCTTAGAGGCGGGAGTCTATGGCTACACCTTC
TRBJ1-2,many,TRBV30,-,CAWSVKRIPNYGYTF,TGTGCCTGGAGTGTAAAAAGGATTCCTAACTATGGCTACACCTTC
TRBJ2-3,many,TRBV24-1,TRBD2,CATSTSGGITDTQYF,TGTGCCACCAGTACAAGCGGGGGGATCACAGATACGCAGTATTTT
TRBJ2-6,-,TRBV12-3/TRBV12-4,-,CASRVAPGANVLTF,TGTGCCAGCAGGGTTGCCCCTGGGGCCAACGTCCTGACTTTC
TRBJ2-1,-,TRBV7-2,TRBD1,CASSLGDRGHEQFF,TGTGCCAGCAGCTTAGGTGACAGGGGGCATGAGCAGTTCTTC
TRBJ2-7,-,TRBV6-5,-,CASSYSIGTEQYF,TGTGCCAGCAGTTACTCGATAGGGACCGAGCAGTACTTC
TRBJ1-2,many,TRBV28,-,CASSPPGDISWNGYTF,TGTGCCAGCAGCCCCCCCGGGGACATCTCTTGGAATGGCTACACCTTC
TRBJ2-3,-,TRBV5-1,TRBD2,CASGLGLAGISDTQYF,TGCGCCAGCGGTTTAGGGCTAGCGGGAATTTCAGATACGCAGTATTTT
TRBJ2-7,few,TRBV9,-,CASSGRDGPYEQYF,TGTGCCAGCAGCGGGAGGGACGGCCCCTACGAGCAGTACTTC
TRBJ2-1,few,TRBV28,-,CASSARDGRNEQFF,TGTGCCAGCAGTGCCCGGGACGGCCGTAATGAGCAGTTCTTC
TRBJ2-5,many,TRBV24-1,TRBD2,CATSVSGRQETQYF,TGTGCCACCAGTGTTAGCGGGAGGCAAGAGACCCAGTACTTC
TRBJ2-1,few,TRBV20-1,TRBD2,CSANTLAGVNEQFF,TGCAGTGCTAATACTCTAGCGGGAGTCAATGAGCAGTTCTTC
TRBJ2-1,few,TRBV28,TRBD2,CASSLPRTRDEQFF,TGTGCCAGCAGTTTACCCAGGACTAGGGATGAGCAGTTCTTC
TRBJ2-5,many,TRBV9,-,CASSSLSAGKETQYF,TGTGCCAGCAGCAGCCTGTCCGCGGGAAAGGAGACCCAGTACTTC
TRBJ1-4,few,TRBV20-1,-,CSARPTGTREKLFF,TGCAGTGCTAGACCTACAGGGACGCGTGAAAAACTGTTTTTT
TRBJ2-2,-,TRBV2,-,CASSEGYIGELFF,TGTGCCAGCAGTGAAGGATACATCGGGGAGCTGTTTTTT